This is a list of T cell receptor beta chains from one sample in a study of blood T cell repertoires in COVID-19. Only in-frame clones appear in the TCRdb table, and some are missing; sequencing was by immunoSEQ multiplex PCR. The sample shows roughly 280,000 clones, approximately 90% of them seen only once. Sequenced: PBMCs or T cells enriched from blood (not recorded which). The receptor source for this set is a man in his forties who had been exposed to COVID-19. Both conserved end residues are part of each CDR3. The order of the fields is clone size, J gene, V gene, D gene, CDR3 DNA, CDR3 protein. A D gene is named only where the DNA matches it firmly. Where a row states a size, it is once, few, many or the class of an expanded clone; other rows omit it.

abundance: -
j_gene: TRBJ1-2
v_gene: TRBV28
d_gene: -
CDR3nt: TGTGCCAGCACCAAACAGGGTGGGGACTATGGCTACACCTTC
CDR3aa: CASTKQGGDYGYTF

abundance: -
j_gene: TRBJ2-3
v_gene: TRBV27
d_gene: -
CDR3nt: TGTGCCAGCAGGGGATTGGGGGCGACTGGCACGCAGTATTTT
CDR3aa: CASRGLGATGTQYF

abundance: -
j_gene: TRBJ2-3
v_gene: TRBV3-1/TRBV3-2
d_gene: -
CDR3nt: TGTGCCAGCAGCCGACAGGTTGGGTTAGATACGCAGTATTTT
CDR3aa: CASSRQVGLDTQYF

abundance: -
j_gene: TRBJ2-1
v_gene: TRBV28
d_gene: -
CDR3nt: TGTGCCAGCAGTCCCTTTGGCGGAGGATTCTACAATGAGCAGTTCTTC
CDR3aa: CASSPFGGGFYNEQFF

abundance: -
j_gene: TRBJ2-7
v_gene: TRBV7-9
d_gene: TRBD1
CDR3nt: TGTGCCAGCAGCTGGTGGGACAGGGGGTTTCCCTACGAGCAGTACTTC
CDR3aa: CASSWWDRGFPYEQYF

abundance: -
j_gene: TRBJ2-5
v_gene: TRBV5-1
d_gene: -
CDR3nt: TGCGCCAGCAGCTCGACGGGACTCCCAATGGAGACCCAGTACTTC
CDR3aa: CASSSTGLPMETQYF

abundance: -
j_gene: TRBJ1-4
v_gene: TRBV11-3
d_gene: TRBD1
CDR3nt: TGTGCCAGCAGCCCCGGACAGGGCCCTAATGAAAAACTGTTTTTT
CDR3aa: CASSPGQGPNEKLFF

abundance: -
j_gene: TRBJ1-3
v_gene: TRBV4-2
d_gene: TRBD1
CDR3nt: TGTGCCAGCAGCCAAGAAGGACAGGGACTTGTCACCATATATTTT
CDR3aa: CASSQEGQGLVTIYF

abundance: -
j_gene: TRBJ2-1
v_gene: TRBV24-1
d_gene: -
CDR3nt: TGTGCCACCAGTGATCCACCGACACAAAATGAGCAGTTCTTC
CDR3aa: CATSDPPTQNEQFF

abundance: -
j_gene: TRBJ2-4
v_gene: TRBV5-4
d_gene: TRBD2
CDR3nt: TGTGCCAGCAGCTATAGCGGGAGAGGGAACATTCAGTACTTC
CDR3aa: CASSYSGRGNIQYF

abundance: -
j_gene: TRBJ2-3
v_gene: TRBV7-9
d_gene: -
CDR3nt: TGTGCCAGAGGGAGCGGCCTGGGAGATACGCAGTATTTT
CDR3aa: CARGSGLGDTQYF

abundance: -
j_gene: TRBJ1-3
v_gene: TRBV12-5
d_gene: TRBD1
CDR3nt: TGTGCTAGTGGTTTGGGGGACAGCTCTGGAAACACCATATATTTT
CDR3aa: CASGLGDSSGNTIYF

abundance: -
j_gene: TRBJ2-7
v_gene: TRBV28
d_gene: TRBD2
CDR3nt: TGTGCCAGCAGTCCGTCCGGGACTAGTGACTACGAGCAGTACTTC
CDR3aa: CASSPSGTSDYEQYF

abundance: few
j_gene: TRBJ2-5
v_gene: TRBV6-2/TRBV6-3
d_gene: -
CDR3nt: TGTGCCAGCAGTTACATCGGACAAGGGAAGGAGACCCAGTACTTC
CDR3aa: CASSYIGQGKETQYF

abundance: -
j_gene: TRBJ1-1
v_gene: TRBV27
d_gene: -
CDR3nt: TGTGCCAGCAGTTTTTTGCTCGGGGGTGAAGCTTTCTTT
CDR3aa: CASSFLLGGEAFF

abundance: -
j_gene: TRBJ2-7
v_gene: TRBV4-1
d_gene: TRBD1
CDR3nt: TGCGCCAGCGGAGGGACAGGGGATCGGGAGCAGTACTTC
CDR3aa: CASGGTGDREQYF

abundance: -
j_gene: TRBJ1-4
v_gene: TRBV30
d_gene: -
CDR3nt: TGTGCCTGTCGCGAAGGAGGGGTACATGAAAAACTGTTTTTT
CDR3aa: CACREGGVHEKLFF

abundance: -
j_gene: TRBJ2-7
v_gene: TRBV2
d_gene: -
CDR3nt: TGTGCCAGTAATGGTCCGGGAAGATTTTCCGAGCAGTACTTC
CDR3aa: CASNGPGRFSEQYF

abundance: -
j_gene: TRBJ2-3
v_gene: TRBV13
d_gene: TRBD2
CDR3nt: TGTGCCAGCAGATGGGGGGTAGCGGGAGTCGTAGCAGATACGCAGTATTTT
CDR3aa: CASRWGVAGVVADTQYF

abundance: -
j_gene: TRBJ2-1
v_gene: TRBV5-1
d_gene: TRBD2
CDR3nt: TGCGCCAGCAGCTTGGAACTAGCGGGGAACCTTAATGAGCAGTTCTTC
CDR3aa: CASSLELAGNLNEQFF

abundance: once
j_gene: TRBJ1-2
v_gene: TRBV6-6
d_gene: -
CDR3nt: TGTGCCAGCAGCTACGGGCCTTTAAATGGCTACACCTTC
CDR3aa: CASSYGPLNGYTF

abundance: -
j_gene: TRBJ2-1
v_gene: TRBV24-1
d_gene: -
CDR3nt: TGTGCCACGAGGTCTAGCTCCTACAATGAGCAGTTCTTC
CDR3aa: CATRSSSYNEQFF

abundance: -
j_gene: TRBJ2-2
v_gene: TRBV10-1
d_gene: -
CDR3nt: TGCGCCAGACCTAACTCCACCGGGGAGCTGTTTTTT
CDR3aa: CARPNSTGELFF

abundance: -
j_gene: TRBJ2-7
v_gene: TRBV28
d_gene: TRBD1
CDR3nt: TGTGCCAGTCGATCGACAGGGGTCCACGAGCAGTACTTC
CDR3aa: CASRSTGVHEQYF

abundance: -
j_gene: TRBJ2-3
v_gene: TRBV19
d_gene: TRBD2
CDR3nt: TGTGCCAGTAGTATCACAGCGGGAGGGGCAGATACGCAGTATTTT
CDR3aa: CASSITAGGADTQYF

abundance: -
j_gene: TRBJ2-7
v_gene: TRBV3-1/TRBV3-2
d_gene: TRBD2
CDR3nt: TGTGCCAGCAGCCAAGGACTAGCGGGAGTCTCGACTCGGGAGCAGTACTTC
CDR3aa: CASSQGLAGVSTREQYF

abundance: -
j_gene: TRBJ1-1
v_gene: TRBV4-2
d_gene: -
CDR3nt: TGTGCCAGCAGCCAAGGTGTCAGAGGGTTCACTGAAGCTTTCTTT
CDR3aa: CASSQGVRGFTEAFF

abundance: -
j_gene: TRBJ2-1
v_gene: TRBV3-1/TRBV3-2
d_gene: TRBD2
CDR3nt: TGTGCCAGCAGACACCGGGACTATTACTCGGAGCAGTTCTTC
CDR3aa: CASRHRDYYSEQFF

abundance: once
j_gene: TRBJ1-1
v_gene: TRBV19
d_gene: -
CDR3nt: TGTGCCAGTATGGAACAGAGGAACACTGAAGCTTTCTTT
CDR3aa: CASMEQRNTEAFF

abundance: -
j_gene: TRBJ2-7
v_gene: TRBV27
d_gene: TRBD2
CDR3nt: TGTGCCAGCAGTATAGCGGGAGGAGCGGACGAGCAGTACTTC
CDR3aa: CASSIAGGADEQYF

abundance: -
j_gene: TRBJ1-3
v_gene: TRBV3-1/TRBV3-2
d_gene: TRBD1
CDR3nt: TGTGCCAGCAGCCAAGATCCGGGACAGAGCTCTGGAAACACCATATATTTT
CDR3aa: CASSQDPGQSSGNTIYF

abundance: -
j_gene: TRBJ1-1
v_gene: TRBV30
d_gene: -
CDR3nt: TGTGCCTGGAGTATCGGGCAGGGTGATGAAGCTTTCTTT
CDR3aa: CAWSIGQGDEAFF

abundance: few
j_gene: TRBJ2-1
v_gene: TRBV19
d_gene: TRBD2
CDR3nt: TGTGCCAGTAGCCCCGTAGCGGGAGAGCTTTACAATGAGCAGTTCTTC
CDR3aa: CASSPVAGELYNEQFF

abundance: -
j_gene: TRBJ2-7
v_gene: TRBV27
d_gene: TRBD1
CDR3nt: TGTGCCAGCAGTCCTGCCCCTCAAATACAGGGGGGCGGCTCCTACGAGCAGTACTTC
CDR3aa: CASSPAPQIQGGGSYEQYF

abundance: -
j_gene: TRBJ1-6
v_gene: TRBV6-2/TRBV6-3
d_gene: -
CDR3nt: TGTGCCAGCACCCCCCGGACACCTGATAATTCACCCCTCCACTTT
CDR3aa: CASTPRTPDNSPLHF